The sequence of this TCR beta chain was determined in a study of monozygotic twins with inflammatory bowel disease. Study-level findings and limits: Some repertoire variability may stem from patients' differing immunosuppressive treatments. Compared with healthy co-twins, IBD patients showed reduced TCRbeta repertoire diversity by inverse Simpson.

A note on this clonotype: Its antigen remains unidentified.

Germline CDR1 is MDHEN and CDR2 is SYDVKM. This CDR3 region has 15 residues. Per TCR library, around 4,000 ng of total RNA was used. Each CDR3 protein gets one entry in TCRdb, which reprocessed the 5' RACE reads and gives no DNA. The sample holds more than 300,000 distinct CDR3 sequences. Sequencing was done on a sample of blood. This chain joins TRBV28 and TRBJ2-7. The sequence was obtained from a human donor with ulcerative colitis or Crohn's disease, or a healthy co-twin of an affected twin (not recorded which). The CDR3 protein is CAISLMPARNYEQYF.